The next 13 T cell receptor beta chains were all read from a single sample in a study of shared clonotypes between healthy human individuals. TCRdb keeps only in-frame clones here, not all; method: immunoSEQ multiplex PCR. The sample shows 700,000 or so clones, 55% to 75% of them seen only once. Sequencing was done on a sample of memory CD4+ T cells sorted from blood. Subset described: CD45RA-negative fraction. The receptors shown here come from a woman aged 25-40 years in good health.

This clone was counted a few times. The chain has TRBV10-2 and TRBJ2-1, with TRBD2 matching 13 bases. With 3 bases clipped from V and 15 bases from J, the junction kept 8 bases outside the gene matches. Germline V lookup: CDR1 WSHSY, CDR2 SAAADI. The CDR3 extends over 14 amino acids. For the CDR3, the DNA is TGCGCCAGCAGTGAATCGGGGACTAGCGGGATTCGGTTCTTC. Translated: CASSESGTSGIRFF.

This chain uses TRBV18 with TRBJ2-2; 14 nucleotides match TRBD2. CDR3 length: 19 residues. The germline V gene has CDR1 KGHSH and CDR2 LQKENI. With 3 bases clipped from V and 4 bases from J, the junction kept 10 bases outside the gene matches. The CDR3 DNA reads TGTGCCAGCTCACCTCGACTAGCGGGAGGGCCCTCTGGCACCGGGGAGCTGTTTTTT. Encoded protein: CASSPRLAGGPSGTGELFF.

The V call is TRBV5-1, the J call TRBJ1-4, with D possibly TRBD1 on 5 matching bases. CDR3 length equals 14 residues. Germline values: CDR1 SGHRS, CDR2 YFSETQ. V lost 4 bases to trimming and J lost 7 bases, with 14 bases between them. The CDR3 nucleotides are TGCGCCAGCAGCGTAGACGGACAAGGTGAAAAACTGTTTTTT. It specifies CASSVDGQGEKLFF.

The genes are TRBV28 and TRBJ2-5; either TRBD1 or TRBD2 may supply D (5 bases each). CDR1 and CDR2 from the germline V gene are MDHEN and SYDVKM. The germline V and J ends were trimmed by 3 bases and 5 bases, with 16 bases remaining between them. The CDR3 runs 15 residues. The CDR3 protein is CASSFGLGPAETQYF. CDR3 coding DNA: TGTGCCAGCAGTTTCGGTTTGGGACCAGCCGAGACCCAGTACTTC.

CDR3 DNA: TGTGCCAGCAGCTTCAGGGGACAGACAACTTCCCTAGGGACCTACGAGCAGTACTTC. It yields the protein CASSFRGQTTSLGTYEQYF. The rearrangement uses TRBV27 and TRBJ2-7, with TRBD1 matching over 7 bases. CDR1 is MNHEY and CDR2 is SMNVEV in the germline V gene (reference sequence). This CDR3 has 19 amino acids. The trim removed 6 bases at V and 2 bases at J, leaving 22 bases unmatched.

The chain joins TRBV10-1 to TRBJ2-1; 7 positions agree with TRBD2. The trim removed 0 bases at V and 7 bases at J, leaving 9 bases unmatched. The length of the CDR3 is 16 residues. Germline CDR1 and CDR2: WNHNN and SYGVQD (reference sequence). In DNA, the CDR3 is TGCGCCAGCAGTGAGTCGGGGGGGAGAGATATGAATGAGCAGTTCTTC. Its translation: CASSESGGRDMNEQFF.

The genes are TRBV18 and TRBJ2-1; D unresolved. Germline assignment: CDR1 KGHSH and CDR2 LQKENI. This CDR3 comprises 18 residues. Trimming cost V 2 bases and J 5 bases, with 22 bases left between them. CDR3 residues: CASSPSRTPTRRDNEQFF. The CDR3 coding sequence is TGTGCCAGCTCACCATCCCGGACCCCGACCCGAAGAGACAATGAGCAGTTCTTC.

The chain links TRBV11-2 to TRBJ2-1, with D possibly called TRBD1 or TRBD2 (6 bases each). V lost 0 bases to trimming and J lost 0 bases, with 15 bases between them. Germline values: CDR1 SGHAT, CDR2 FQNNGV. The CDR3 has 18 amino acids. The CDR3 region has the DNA TGTGCCAGCAGCTTAGACGGGGGCCCGACTAGCTCCTACAATGAGCAGTTCTTC. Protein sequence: CASSLDGGPTSSYNEQFF.

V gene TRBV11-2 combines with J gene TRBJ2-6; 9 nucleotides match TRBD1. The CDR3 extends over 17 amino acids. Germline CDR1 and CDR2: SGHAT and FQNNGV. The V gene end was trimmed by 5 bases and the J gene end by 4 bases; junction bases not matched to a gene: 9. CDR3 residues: CASSGVGQGNGANVLTF. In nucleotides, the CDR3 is TGTGCCAGCAGCGGGGTAGGACAGGGGAACGGGGCCAACGTCCTGACTTTC.

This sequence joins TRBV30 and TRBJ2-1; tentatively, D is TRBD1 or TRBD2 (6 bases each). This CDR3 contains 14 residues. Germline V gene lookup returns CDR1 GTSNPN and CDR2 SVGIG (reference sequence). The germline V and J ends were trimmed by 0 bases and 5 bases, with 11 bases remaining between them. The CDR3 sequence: CAWSVGGGNNEQFF. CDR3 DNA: TGTGCCTGGAGTGTAGGAGGGGGGAACAATGAGCAGTTCTTC.

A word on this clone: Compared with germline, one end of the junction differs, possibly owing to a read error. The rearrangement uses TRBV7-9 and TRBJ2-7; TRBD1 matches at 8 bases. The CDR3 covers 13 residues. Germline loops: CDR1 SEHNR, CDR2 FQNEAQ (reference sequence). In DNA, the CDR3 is TGTGCCAGCAGCTCCCGACAGGGGCCTCCATCGTCCTTC. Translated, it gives CASSSRQGPPSSF.

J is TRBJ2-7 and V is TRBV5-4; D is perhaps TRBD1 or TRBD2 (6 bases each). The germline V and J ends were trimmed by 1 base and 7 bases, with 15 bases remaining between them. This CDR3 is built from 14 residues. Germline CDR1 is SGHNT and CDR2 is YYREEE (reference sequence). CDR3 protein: CASSLMGGGWEQYF. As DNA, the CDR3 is TGTGCCAGCAGCTTGATGGGGGGCGGTTGGGAGCAGTACTTC.

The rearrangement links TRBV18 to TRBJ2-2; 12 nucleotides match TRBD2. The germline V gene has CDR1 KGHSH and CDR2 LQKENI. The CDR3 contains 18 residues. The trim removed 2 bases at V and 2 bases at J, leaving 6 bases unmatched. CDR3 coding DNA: TGTGCCAGCTCACCATTAACGGGACTAGCGGGTAACACCGGGGAGCTGTTTTTT. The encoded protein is CASSPLTGLAGNTGELFF. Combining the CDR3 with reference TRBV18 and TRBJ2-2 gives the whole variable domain NAGVMQNPRHLVRRRGQEARLRCSPMKGHSHVYWYRQLPEEGLKFMVYLQKENIIDESGMPKERFSAEFPKEGPSILRIQQVVRGDSAAYFCASSPLTGLAGNTGELFFGEGSRLTVL.